The next 17 T cell receptor beta chains were all read from a single sample in a study of T cells in narcolepsy. Sequenced by immunoSEQ multiplex PCR; TCRdb stores in-frame clones only, minus some. The sample records 15,000 to 20,000 clones, approximately 84% being singletons. Sequencing used memory (CD45RA-) CD4+ T cells from blood. These receptors were taken from a human donor in good health.

The chain uses TRBV18 and TRBJ1-1; no firm D call. The CDR3 is made up of 13 amino acids. V was cut by 1 base and J by 2 bases, with 5 bases left in between. Germline lookup yields CDR1 KGHSH and CDR2 LQKENI. CDR3 bases: TGTGCCAGCTCACCACAGTCAAACACTGAAGCTTTCTTT. Its translation: CASSPQSNTEAFF.

V gene TRBV11-3 combines with J gene TRBJ1-1; possible D gene TRBD1, 6 bases. This CDR3 spans 16 amino acids. Trimming stripped 5 bases from V and 0 bases from J, with 16 bases between. CDR1 SGHNT and CDR2 YENEEA come from the germline V gene. The DNA of the CDR3 is TGTGCCAGCAGCCCGGGAGACAGGCCCCTGAACACTGAAGCTTTCTTT. Translating it yields CASSPGDRPLNTEAFF. The full variable domain, completed using reference TRBV11-3 and TRBJ1-1, is EAGVVQSPRYKIIEKKQPVAFWCNPISGHNTLYWYLQNLGQGPELLIRYENEEAVDDSQLPKDRFSAERLKGVDSTLKIQPAELGDSAVYLCASSPGDRPLNTEAFFGQGTRLTVV.

The gene calls are TRBV10-2 and TRBJ2-3, with TRBD1 matching 9 bases. Germline CDR1 is WSHSY and CDR2 is SAAADI. The CDR3 totals 15 residues. V lost 3 bases, J lost 4 bases, and 5 bases stayed unmatched. The CDR3 protein is CASSDWTGEADTQYF. CDR3 sequence (DNA): TGCGCCAGCAGTGACTGGACAGGGGAAGCAGATACGCAGTATTTT.

The CDR3 loop reads CASSESGSYNEQFF. The DNA for the CDR3 is TGCGCCAGCAGTGAGTCAGGGAGCTACAATGAGCAGTTCTTC. The V and J genes are TRBV10-1 and TRBJ2-1; D perhaps matches TRBD2 (5 bases). Germline V lookup: CDR1 WNHNN, CDR2 SYGVQD (reference sequence). Trimming shortened V by 0 bases and J by 3 bases, and 6 bases separated the two germline ends. There are 14 residues in the CDR3.

This chain joins TRBV6-5 and TRBJ2-7; D is unresolved. This CDR3 contains 12 residues. Germline CDR1 and CDR2: MNHEY and SVGAGI. Trimming shortened V by 8 bases and J by 6 bases, and 14 bases separated the two germline ends. The DNA of the CDR3 is TGTGCCAGCTCTGTTCTCTCGCTCGAGCAGTACTTC. This gives the protein CASSVLSLEQYF.

The V call is TRBV7-3, the J call TRBJ1-2; TRBD1 matches at 7 bases. CDR1 is SGHTA and CDR2 is FQGTGA in the germline V gene. The J segment lost 5 bases and the V segment lost 5 bases, leaving 5 bases of the junction unmatched. The CDR3 is 13 residues long. The CDR3 reads CASSERQGYGYTF. CDR3 nucleotide sequence: TGTGCCAGCAGCGAGAGACAGGGTTATGGCTACACCTTC.

The chain combines TRBV6-1 with TRBJ1-2, with no clear D. The CDR3 totals 12 residues. The V end was cut by 6 bases, the J end by 4 bases, with 9 bases between. CDR1 is MNHNS, CDR2 SASEGT, per germline. CDR3 sequence reads: CASRAWGYGYTF. As DNA, the CDR3 is TGTGCCAGCAGGGCATGGGGCTATGGCTACACCTTC.

This clone has a handful of counts. The chain uses TRBV21-1 and TRBJ1-1. TRBV21-1 is marked as a pseudogene. The CDR3 totals 16 residues. Here the CDR3 DNA reads TGTGCCAGCAGACGTGGGACGGCGCCGATGAACACTGAAGCTTTCTTT. Translating it yields CASRRGTAPMNTEAFF.

The chain combines TRBV5-5 with TRBJ1-2, with 7 bases identical to TRBD1. The CDR3 has 14 amino acids. The V and J ends lost 4 bases and 2 bases, in that order; junction bases with no gene match: 5. The V gene's germline CDR1 is SGHKS and CDR2 YYEKEE (reference sequence). CDR3 protein: CASSVGQANYGYTF. In DNA, the CDR3 is TGTGCCAGCAGCGTAGGACAGGCGAACTATGGCTACACCTTC.

This chain uses TRBV30 with TRBJ2-3, with no clear D. The CDR3 totals 13 residues. V was pared by 2 bases and J by 0 bases, with 6 bases between. CDR1 is GTSNPN and CDR2 is SVGIG in the germline V gene (reference sequence). The CDR3 loop reads CAWSKWSTDTQYF. For the CDR3, the DNA is TGTGCCTGGAGTAAATGGAGCACAGATACGCAGTATTTT.

The rearrangement links TRBV7-2 to TRBJ2-2, with D tentatively TRBD2 (6 bases). CDR3 size: 15 residues. Per the germline V gene, CDR1 is SGHTA and CDR2 is FQGNSA. V shed 5 bases and J shed 4 bases, with 14 bases lying between them. This chain's CDR3 is CASSPLAVGTGELFF. The CDR3 coding sequence is TGTGCCAGCAGCCCGTTAGCGGTAGGCACCGGGGAGCTGTTTTTT.

The CDR3 sequence: CASSLSLAWNEQFF. CDR3 bases: TGTGCCAGCAGCTTATCTCTAGCTTGGAATGAGCAGTTCTTC. The chain carries TRBV7-9 and TRBJ2-1; D is perhaps TRBD2 (5 bases). The CDR3 is 14 residues long. Germline values: CDR1 SEHNR, CDR2 FQNEAQ (reference sequence). V was trimmed by 2 bases and J by 7 bases, leaving 12 bases between them.

The chain joins TRBV11-2 to TRBJ1-1; the D gene is possibly TRBD1 (5 bases). Germline CDR1 reads SGHAT; CDR2 reads FQNNGV. V lost 0 bases and J 0 bases, leaving 8 bases between the germline ends. The CDR3 runs 15 residues. The CDR3 sequence: CASSLEGAVNTEAFF. CDR3 DNA sequence: TGTGCCAGCAGCTTAGAAGGGGCAGTGAACACTGAAGCTTTCTTT.

The chain has TRBV7-8 and TRBJ2-7; possible D gene TRBD2, 6 bases. CDR1 and CDR2 (germline): SGHVS, FQNEAQ. The CDR3 sequence is 17 residues long. V lost 0 bases and J lost 7, with 22 bases in between. The chain's CDR3 is CASSLAMRGPGGGEQYF. The CDR3 DNA reads as TGTGCCAGCAGCTTAGCGATGAGAGGGCCCGGGGGTGGGGAGCAGTACTTC.

The gene calls are TRBV5-3 and TRBJ1-3; no clear D gene. TRBV5-3 is an ORF, with its function uncertain. Trimming removed 0 bases at V and 0 bases at J, with 19 bases between. This CDR3 spans 19 amino acids. The CDR3 DNA sequence: TGTGCCAGAAGCTTGGGGGCTCCTGAACTAAAGAGCTCTGGAAACACCATATATTTT. It translates to CARSLGAPELKSSGNTIYF.

The chain couples TRBV4-1 to TRBJ1-2; D call uncertain. CDR1 is MGHRA, CDR2 YSYEKL, per germline. V was clipped by 1 base and J by 2 bases, with 11 bases between them. The CDR3 is 15 amino acids. CDR3 loop: CASSQAKTPNYGYTF. CDR3 sequence (DNA): TGCGCCAGCAGCCAAGCCAAGACACCCAACTATGGCTACACCTTC.

The chain uses TRBV27 and TRBJ1-5; D is ambiguous. This CDR3 has 15 amino acids. The V gene's germline CDR1 is MNHEY and CDR2 SMNVEV (reference sequence). V was trimmed by 3 bases and J by 6 bases, leaving 15 bases between them. The CDR3 is CASSLTMRAGQPQHF. CDR3 DNA: TGTGCCAGCAGTTTGACGATGAGGGCGGGTCAGCCCCAGCATTTT.